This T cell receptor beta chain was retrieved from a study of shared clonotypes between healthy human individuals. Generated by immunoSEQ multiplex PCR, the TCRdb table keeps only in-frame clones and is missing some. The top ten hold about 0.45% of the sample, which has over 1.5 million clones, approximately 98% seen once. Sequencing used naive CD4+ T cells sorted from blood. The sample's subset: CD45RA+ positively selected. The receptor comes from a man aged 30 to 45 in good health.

The DNA of the CDR3 is TGTGCCAGCAGCTTAGTGGCTAGCGGGACCCTCACAGATACGCAGTATTTT. Its protein is CASSLVASGTLTDTQYF. This chain uses TRBV7-2 with TRBJ2-3, with 9 bases lining up with TRBD2. Trimming at V came to 1 base and at J to 2 bases, leaving 7 bases not matched to a gene. Germline assignment: CDR1 SGHTA and CDR2 FQGNSA. The CDR3 has 17 residues.